The 28 T cell receptor beta chains below come from one sample, sequenced in a study of blood T cell repertoires in COVID-19. Repertoires were generated with immunoSEQ multiplex PCR, while TCRdb's copy carries only in-frame clones and drops some. The table shows 60,000 or so clones, with roughly 70% occurring only once. The sample was PBMCs or T cells enriched from blood (not recorded which). Receptors originate from a woman aged 55-70 years who had been exposed to COVID-19.

This clone was found a few times. The rearrangement joins TRBV7-2 to TRBJ2-1; 10 bases agree with TRBD2. Germline V CDR1 and CDR2: SGHTA, FQGNSA. With V trimmed by 5 bases and J by 1 base, 5 bases remained unmatched. This CDR3 contains 16 residues. This CDR3 reads CASSIGAGGSYNEQFF. CDR3 coding DNA: TGTGCCAGCAGCATAGGAGCGGGAGGGTCCTACAATGAGCAGTTCTTC.

This clone occurred once. The gene calls are TRBV6-5 and TRBJ2-7; tentative D call: TRBD1 (5 bases). Germline V gives CDR1 MNHEY, CDR2 SVGAGI. Trimming took 8 bases from V and 0 from J, leaving 11 bases between them. The CDR3 has 13 amino acids. CDR3 DNA sequence: TGTGCCAGCTCCGCCAGGGTCTCCTACGAGCAGTACTTC. The encoded protein is CASSARVSYEQYF.

The genes are TRBV19 and TRBJ2-3, with a weak D call TRBD2 (5 bases). Germline CDR1 reads LNHDA; CDR2 reads SQIVND (reference sequence). The CDR3 consists of 14 residues. The germline V and J ends were trimmed by 3 bases and 5 bases, with 12 bases remaining between them. The CDR3 DNA sequence: TGTGCCAGTAGTATGACTCCGAGGGTAGATACGCAGTATTTT. As protein: CASSMTPRVDTQYF.

The chain has TRBV7-9 and TRBJ1-6; D may be TRBD1 (6 bases). Germline CDR1 reads SEHNR; CDR2 reads FQNEAQ (reference sequence). V was clipped by 3 bases and J by 3 bases, with 12 bases between them. This CDR3 comprises 16 residues. CDR3 in DNA: TGTGCCAGCAGCTTCCACAGGGAAAGCTATAATTCACCCCTCCACTTT. It encodes CASSFHRESYNSPLHF.

V and J are TRBV3-1 (or the pseudogene TRBV3-2) and TRBJ2-2; D gene ambiguous. This CDR3 comprises 16 residues. From germline, CDR1 is LGHDT and CDR2 YNNKEL (reference sequence). The ends were cut back, 1 base at V and 1 base at J, with 10 bases in the middle. In DNA form, the CDR3 reads TGTGCCAGCAGCCAAGTTCGAGGCCAGAACACCGGGGAGCTGTTTTTT. It yields the protein CASSQVRGQNTGELFF.

The count of this clone is one. The chain links TRBV19 to TRBJ1-2; a possible D gene is TRBD1 (5 bases). This CDR3 comprises 16 residues. Germline CDR1 LNHDA, CDR2 SQIVND (reference sequence). V lost 2 bases, J lost 6 bases, and 19 bases lay in between. CDR3: CASSISMARVKDGYTF. The CDR3 DNA is TGTGCCAGTAGTATAAGTATGGCCAGGGTGAAGGATGGCTACACCTTC.

The chain employs TRBV6-5 and TRBJ1-4; tentatively, D is TRBD1 (5 bases). Per germline, CDR1 MNHEY and CDR2 SVGAGI. V gave up 4 bases and J gave up 8 bases, with 17 bases separating them. The CDR3 covers 15 residues. Written as DNA, the CDR3 is TGTGCCAGCAGTTCCTCGGGACTCCGGGTGGAAAAACTGTTTTTT. Residues: CASSSSGLRVEKLFF.

The V gene is TRBV6-5, the J gene TRBJ2-7; 8 bases agree with TRBD1. The CDR3 has 14 amino acids. The junction had 5 bases not matched to a gene; V was cut back by 5 bases and J by 2 bases. Germline V lookup: CDR1 MNHEY, CDR2 SVGAGI. CDR3 sequence reads: CASSPDRGAYEQYF. The CDR3 bases are TGTGCCAGCAGTCCAGACAGGGGCGCCTACGAGCAGTACTTC.

The CDR3 coding sequence is TGTGCCAGCAGTTTTTACCGGAGGGATGAAAAACTGTTTTTT. Protein sequence: CASSFYRRDEKLFF. V usage is TRBV28 and J usage is TRBJ1-4, with no clear D. Per the germline V gene, CDR1 is MDHEN and CDR2 is SYDVKM. Trimming stripped 3 bases from V and 6 bases from J, with 11 bases between. CDR3 length: 14 residues.

CDR3 protein: CARSLSSLTSDEQFF. The CDR3 bases are TGTGCCAGAAGCTTGAGTAGCTTAACGTCCGATGAGCAGTTCTTC. V is TRBV5-3 and J is TRBJ2-1; D gene uncertain. TRBV5-3 is reported as an ORF; its role is uncertain. Trimming pared 1 base from V and 8 bases from J, leaving 16 bases between. This CDR3 contains 15 residues.

The rearrangement joins TRBV21-1 to TRBJ1-6. TRBV21-1 is a listed pseudogene. The CDR3 is made up of 17 amino acids. CDR3 in DNA: TGTGCCAGCAGCAAAGAGCGGAAGAGCTCCTATAATTCACCCCTCCACTTT. It encodes CASSKERKSSYNSPLHF.

The chain combines TRBV6-2 or TRBV6-3 with TRBJ2-1; 7 positions agree with TRBD2. CDR3 length: 14 residues. Germline loops: CDR1 MNHEY, CDR2 SVGEGT. J was trimmed by 7 bases and V by 2 bases; bases with no gene match: 5. The CDR3 bases are TGTGCCAGCAGTTACGGCGGGAGCGGGAATGAGCAGTTCTTC. It specifies CASSYGGSGNEQFF.

This sequence joins TRBV4-3 and TRBJ1-1; TRBD1 agrees at 8 bases. The junction had 3 bases not matched to a gene; V was cut back by 2 bases and J by 1 base. This CDR3 has 15 residues. Per germline, CDR1 LGHNA and CDR2 YSLEER. CDR3 DNA: TGCGCCAGCAGCCAATTGGACAGGGCGAACACTGAAGCTTTCTTT. Translating gives CASSQLDRANTEAFF.

This clone has only a few counts. Here the CDR3 DNA reads TGTGCCAGCAGCTTAGGTTTCCAAAGCGATGAGCAGTTCTTC. Its protein product is CASSLGFQSDEQFF. The gene calls are TRBV7-2 and TRBJ2-1; no reliable D call. Trimming left V 1 base short and J 8 bases short, with 12 bases between. This CDR3 comprises 14 residues. The germline V gene encodes CDR1 SGHTA and CDR2 FQGNSA.

This sequence joins TRBV2 and TRBJ2-1; 12 bases agree with TRBD2. Germline assignment: CDR1 SNHLY and CDR2 FYNNEI. The CDR3 contains 17 residues. With 9 bases clipped from V and 12 bases from J, the junction kept 21 bases outside the gene matches. The CDR3 nucleotides read TGTGCCAGTTCCCCAGAAATCCTAGCGGGAGGGCCCAGGGGGCAGTTCTTC. Protein: CASSPEILAGGPRGQFF.

The V and J genes are TRBV10-3 and TRBJ1-5; D not certain. Germline values: CDR1 ENHRY, CDR2 SYGVKD. The CDR3 length is 16 residues. Trimming took 4 bases from V and 0 from J, leaving 13 bases between them. CDR3 in DNA: TGTGCCATCAGTGGAACAGCACCCTATAGCAATCAGCCCCAGCATTTT. Translated: CAISGTAPYSNQPQHF.

V is TRBV27 and J is TRBJ1-5; D remains ambiguous. Germline V CDR1 and CDR2: MNHEY, SMNVEV (reference sequence). Trimming pared 9 bases from V and 1 base from J, leaving 10 bases between. This CDR3 has 13 residues. The CDR3 loop reads CASSSGSNQPQHF. The CDR3 DNA is TGTGCCAGTTCCTCGGGGAGCAATCAGCCCCAGCATTTT.

This chain links TRBV4-3 with TRBJ2-2, with D possibly being TRBD1 (5 bases). CDR3 length: 12 residues. Germline-derived CDR1 and CDR2 are LGHNA and YSLEER. V lost 4 bases and J 8 bases, leaving 8 bases between the germline ends. In DNA form, the CDR3 reads TGCGCCAGCAGCCGACGGACAGGGGAGCTGTTTTTT. Amino acids: CASSRRTGELFF.

This clone was seen only once. This chain joins TRBV19 and TRBJ2-1; TRBD2 matches 14 bases. The V gene's germline CDR1 is LNHDA and CDR2 SQIVND (reference sequence). This CDR3 spans 15 amino acids. The V segment lost 7 bases and the J segment 7 bases; nucleotides outside the gene matches: 6. The CDR3, as DNA: TGTGCCAGTACCGGGACTAGCGGGAGAGGGAATGAGCAGTTCTTC. This codes for CASTGTSGRGNEQFF. The full variable domain, with the rest looked up from reference TRBV19 and TRBJ2-1, is DGGITQSPKYLFRKEGQNVTLSCEQNLNHDAMYWYRQDPGQGLRLIYYSQIVNDFQKGDIAEGYSVSREKKESFPLTVTSAQKNPTAFYLCASTGTSGRGNEQFFGPGTRLTVL.

This rearrangement joins TRBV30 to TRBJ1-2; 7 bases line up with TRBD1. Germline CDR1 is GTSNPN and CDR2 is SVGIG (reference sequence). This CDR3 contains 13 residues. The junction had 1 base not matched to a gene; V was cut back by 3 bases and J by 0 bases. The CDR3 reads CAWSGQANYGYTF. In DNA form, the CDR3 reads TGTGCCTGGAGCGGACAGGCTAACTATGGCTACACCTTC.

This clone was observed a few times. The chain couples TRBV5-6 to TRBJ1-1; no definite D call. The germline V gene has CDR1 SGHDT and CDR2 YYEEEE. The V end lost 0 bases, the J end lost 5 bases, and 8 bases lay between the germline ends. The CDR3 contains 13 residues. CDR3 DNA sequence: TGTGCCAGCAGCTTGGACCGAGGGACTGAAGCTTTCTTT. Its protein is CASSLDRGTEAFF.

The chain has TRBV3-1 (or the pseudogene TRBV3-2) and TRBJ2-1; the match to TRBD1 covers 8 bases. CDR1 and CDR2 (germline): LGHDT, YNNKEL (reference sequence). The CDR3 loop spans 16 amino acids. V dropped 4 bases and J dropped 10; count of bases not matched to a gene: 15. The CDR3: CASSLRSGQVGMEQFF. The CDR3 region has the DNA TGTGCCAGCAGCCTACGGTCGGGACAGGTAGGTATGGAGCAGTTCTTC.

V gene TRBV7-6 combines with J gene TRBJ2-3, with TRBD2 matching over 10 bases. The CDR3 runs 17 residues. J was trimmed by 0 bases and V by 5 bases; bases with no gene match: 8. Looked up from germline, CDR1 is SGHVS and CDR2 is FNYEAQ. The CDR3 loop is CASSPTAGGSSTDTQYF. CDR3 nucleotides: TGTGCCAGCAGCCCAACAGCGGGGGGGTCTAGCACAGATACGCAGTATTTT.

The J gene is TRBJ1-1, the V gene TRBV10-3; D is undetermined. V was trimmed by 10 bases and J by 2 bases, leaving 14 bases between them. CDR1 is ENHRY and CDR2 is SYGVKD in the germline V gene. The CDR3 contains 13 residues. The DNA for the CDR3 is TGTGCCACCAAAAGCAATAGTAACACTGAAGCTTTCTTT. This sequence encodes CATKSNSNTEAFF.

This rearrangement joins TRBV10-2 to TRBJ1-5, with D possibly being TRBD1 (5 bases). The germline V and J ends were trimmed by 2 bases and 4 bases, with 18 bases remaining between them. There are 17 residues in the CDR3. CDR1 and CDR2 from the germline V gene are WSHSY and SAAADI. The CDR3 nucleotides are TGCGCCAGCAGTGAGAGGTGGCTGGGGGGGAGAAATCAGCCCCAGCATTTT. Amino acid sequence: CASSERWLGGRNQPQHF.

This chain links TRBV5-3 with TRBJ1-1; 11 positions agree with TRBD1. TRBV5-3 is noted as an ORF with a role that remains uncertain. The CDR3 contains 16 residues. The V gene end was trimmed by 4 bases and the J gene end by 1 base; junction bases not matched to a gene: 6. The CDR3 DNA sequence: TGTGCCAGAAGCCCCGGGACAGGGGGGACGAACACTGAAGCTTTCTTT. This codes for CARSPGTGGTNTEAFF.

The chain couples TRBV4-3 to TRBJ2-6; tentative D call: TRBD1 (6 bases). The CDR3 is made up of 16 amino acids. CDR1 and CDR2 from the germline V gene are LGHNA and YSLEER. Trimming removed 2 bases from V and 4 bases from J, with 12 bases in between. Here the CDR3 DNA reads TGCGCCAGCAGCCAACCGGACAGTTCGGGGGCCAACGTCCTGACTTTC. This gives the protein CASSQPDSSGANVLTF.

V usage is TRBV12-3 or TRBV12-4 and J usage is TRBJ1-1; D is ambiguous. The CDR3 runs 13 residues. Trimming cost V 7 bases and J 1 base, with 10 bases left between them. CDR3 residues: CASTRGWNTEAFF. The CDR3 DNA is TGTGCCAGCACCCGAGGTTGGAACACTGAAGCTTTCTTT.